This passage covers 25 T cell receptor beta chains from one sample sequenced in a study of T-cell reconstitution after alpha-beta-depleted transplantation in children. Unique molecular identifiers were built into the TCRbeta library. Each CDR3 protein is one row after TCRdb ran MiXCR on the PCR reads. Among some 500,000 distinct CDR3 sequences listed, approximately 30% were seen once. This specimen was PBMCs from the stem cell graft donor, taken from the stem cell graft. Every receptor here comes from a human donor who donated a stem cell graft to a child with aplastic anemia.

The rearrangement joins TRBV12-3 or TRBV12-4 to TRBJ2-5, with 9 bases aligning to TRBD1. After removal of 7 bases from V and 3 bases from J, the junction contained 6 bases not matched to a gene. This CDR3 has 14 amino acids. The CDR3 bases are TGTGCCAGCATCCCCGGGACAGGGAAAGAGACCCAGTACTTC. Its translation: CASIPGTGKETQYF.

The rearrangement links TRBV9 to TRBJ1-1, with 8 bases lining up with TRBD1. The CDR3 is 15 residues long. Germline-derived CDR1 and CDR2 are SGDLS and YYNGEE. The ends lost 0 bases at V and 10 bases at J; junction bases unmatched: 11. CDR3 DNA: TGTGCCAGCAGCGTAGGGGGGACAGGTCTTTTCGGAGCTTTCTTT. This gives the protein CASSVGGTGLFGAFF.

The chain couples TRBV18 to TRBJ1-5, with unresolved D. In germline, CDR1 is KGHSH, CDR2 LQKENI. The CDR3 has 13 amino acids. V was clipped by 6 bases and J by 7 bases, with 13 bases between them. CDR3 bases: TGTGCCAGCTCGCAAAGCCTAGAGCAGCCCCAGCATTTT. It specifies CASSQSLEQPQHF.

The chain links TRBV5-1 to TRBJ2-1; 11 bases are shared with TRBD2. The CDR3 extends over 17 amino acids. Per the germline V gene, CDR1 is SGHRS and CDR2 is YFSETQ. V was clipped by 3 bases and J by 7 bases; unmatched bases: 12. The CDR3 DNA reads TGCGCCAGCAGCTCCCTGGGCGTAGCGGGAGGGGGAAATGAGCAGTTCTTC. This sequence encodes CASSSLGVAGGGNEQFF.

Only a few counts were recorded for this clonotype. The chain is built from TRBV5-1 and TRBJ2-3, with 9 nucleotides matching TRBD2. Per germline, CDR1 SGHRS and CDR2 YFSETQ. The CDR3 has 15 residues. V gave up 4 bases and J gave up 4 bases; unmatched junction bases: 7. The CDR3 region is CASSPPGTSPDTQYF. For the CDR3, the DNA is TGCGCCAGCAGCCCCCCCGGGACTAGCCCAGATACGCAGTATTTT.

There are a few counts of this clonotype. The genes are TRBV12-3 or TRBV12-4 and TRBJ2-1; possible D gene TRBD2, 5 bases. The CDR3 contains 13 residues. Deletions cut 2 bases from V and 9 bases from J, with 11 bases between. The chain's CDR3 is CASSLFGRGEQFF. In nucleotides, the CDR3 is TGTGCCAGCAGTTTATTCGGTCGGGGTGAGCAGTTCTTC.

This clonotype occurred once. The chain is built from TRBV6-2 or TRBV6-3 and TRBJ2-7; 7 nucleotides align to TRBD1. Germline CDR1 reads MNHEY; CDR2 reads SVGEGT. V lost 3 bases and J lost 2; bases outside the gene matches: 22. The CDR3 loop spans 20 amino acids. The CDR3 DNA is TGTGCCAGCAGTTATAGAGGAGGTGGAGAGAGGGGGCTTTTACCCTACGAGCAGTACTTC. It specifies CASSYRGGGERGLLPYEQYF.

The chain employs TRBV12-3 or TRBV12-4 and TRBJ1-6; D is unresolved. The CDR3 loop spans 14 amino acids. The germline V and J ends were trimmed by 2 bases and 4 bases, with 6 bases remaining between them. The CDR3 reads CASSLPLYNSPLHF. The CDR3 DNA sequence: TGTGCCAGCAGTTTACCGTTATATAATTCACCCCTCCACTTT.

This chain joins TRBV5-1 and TRBJ2-5; D possibly corresponds to TRBD1 (6 bases). This CDR3 contains 14 residues. The ends were cut back, 4 bases at V and 0 bases at J, with 10 bases in the middle. Germline V gene data show CDR1 as SGHRS and CDR2 as YFSETQ. DNA of the CDR3: TGCGCCAGCAGCGACACAGGGAACCAAGAGACCCAGTACTTC. Its protein product is CASSDTGNQETQYF.

This clonotype has ten or more counts. The V gene is TRBV27, the J gene TRBJ1-1; D not resolved. Trimming removed 1 base from V and 1 base from J, with 7 bases in between. This CDR3 has 14 residues. CDR1 is MNHEY, CDR2 SMNVEV, per germline (reference sequence). CDR3 sequence (DNA): TGTGCCAGCAGTTTATTAGGAGGGAACACTGAAGCTTTCTTT. This sequence encodes CASSLLGGNTEAFF.

This clonotype was picked up a small number of times. The chain carries TRBV7-2 and TRBJ2-5, with TRBD1 identical over 12 bases. CDR1 and CDR2 (germline): SGHTA, FQGNSA. Trimming at V came to 2 bases and at J to 7 bases, leaving 8 bases not matched to a gene. CDR3 length equals 16 residues. CDR3 bases: TGTGCCAGCAGCTTAATATCGGGACAGGGGGCAGGGACCCAGTACTTC. It yields the protein CASSLISGQGAGTQYF.

This clonotype was detected a few times. The J gene is TRBJ2-2, the V gene TRBV7-2; no reliable D call. CDR1 is SGHTA and CDR2 is FQGNSA in the germline V gene. V was shortened by 0 bases and J by 0 bases, with 5 bases between the two germline ends. The CDR3 has 15 residues. This CDR3 reads CASSLAWANTGELFF. Written as DNA, the CDR3 is TGTGCCAGCAGCTTAGCGTGGGCGAACACCGGGGAGCTGTTTTTT.

V usage is TRBV20-1 and J usage is TRBJ2-1, with TRBD2 identical over 9 bases. V shed 3 bases, J shed 7 bases, and the junction held 13 bases outside the gene matches. Germline-derived CDR1 and CDR2 are DFQATT and SNEGSKA (reference sequence). The CDR3 has 16 amino acids. The CDR3 here is CSARATLAGDVNEQFF. The CDR3 nucleotides read TGCAGTGCTAGGGCAACTTTAGCGGGAGACGTGAATGAGCAGTTCTTC.

This CDR3 is CASSWTSGGGEQFF. CDR3 nucleotide sequence: TGTGCCAGCAGCTGGACTAGCGGAGGGGGTGAGCAGTTCTTC. This sequence joins TRBV7-2 and TRBJ2-1; 10 bases match TRBD2. V shed 4 bases and J 9 bases; nucleotides not matched to a gene: 6. This CDR3 has 14 residues. Germline values: CDR1 SGHTA, CDR2 FQGNSA.

The chain is built from TRBV7-2 and TRBJ2-7; possible D gene TRBD1, 6 bases. The CDR3 consists of 14 residues. Trimming pared 4 bases from V and 5 bases from J, leaving 15 bases between. Germline CDR1 reads SGHTA; CDR2 reads FQGNSA. The CDR3 sequence is CASSYHDRTHEQYF. CDR3 in DNA: TGTGCCAGCAGCTATCACGACAGGACCCACGAGCAGTACTTC.

This clonotype was seen a handful of times. The rearrangement uses TRBV6-2 or TRBV6-3 and TRBJ2-1, with D perhaps matching TRBD2 (6 bases). This CDR3 contains 18 residues. Germline values: CDR1 MNHEY, CDR2 SVGEGT. Trimming left V 2 bases short and J 0 bases short, with 17 bases between. The CDR3 nucleotides are TGTGCCAGCAGTTACGGTGGTAGCGGCCTGAGCTCCTACAATGAGCAGTTCTTC. Protein sequence: CASSYGGSGLSSYNEQFF.

There are a few counts of this clonotype. The J gene is TRBJ1-5, the V gene TRBV6-1; D might be TRBD1 (5 bases). V was shortened by 0 bases and J by 6 bases, with 21 bases between the two germline ends. There are 18 residues in the CDR3. Per the germline V gene, CDR1 is MNHNS and CDR2 is SASEGT. The CDR3, as DNA: TGTGCCAGCAGTGAAGCTGGAACCTGGCAGGGATCAATTCAGCCCCAGCATTTT. Translated, it gives CASSEAGTWQGSIQPQHF.

The rearrangement links TRBV12-3 or TRBV12-4 to TRBJ1-1; D possibly corresponds to TRBD1 (5 bases). The CDR3 is made up of 15 amino acids. V dropped 2 bases and J dropped 1 base, with 11 bases sitting between them. The CDR3, as DNA: TGTGCCAGCAGTTTAAGGGACTTTCCGAACACTGAAGCTTTCTTT. Encoded protein: CASSLRDFPNTEAFF.

The chain recombines TRBV24-1 with TRBJ2-1; no definite D call. The CDR3 runs to 11 residues. Germline CDR1 reads KGHDR; CDR2 reads SFDVKD. The V end was cut by 4 bases, the J end by 3 bases, with 0 bases between. The CDR3 region is CATSDYNEQFF. CDR3 bases: TGTGCCACCAGTGACTACAATGAGCAGTTCTTC.

In this sample, this clonotype turned up once. The chain links TRBV12-2 to TRBJ2-3; the tabulated D call, TRBD2, remains unverified against the DNA. TRBV12-2 is noted as a pseudogene. This CDR3 comprises 17 residues. The CDR3 sequence is CASRLVSFREATDTQYF. The CDR3 bases are TGTGCAAGTCGCTTAGTTTCGTTTCGGGAGGCAACAGATACGCAGTATTTT.

The chain joins TRBV12-1 to TRBJ2-3; TRBD1 is taken as the D call from the table, unchecked against the DNA. TRBV12-1 is shown as a pseudogene. There are 16 residues in the CDR3. The CDR3 coding sequence is TGTGCCAGCAGCTTTGCGGACAGGGAGAGCACAGATACGCAGTATTTT. This sequence encodes CASSFADRESTDTQYF.

The V call is TRBV18, the J call TRBJ1-2; unclear D gene. The germline gives CDR1 KGHSH, CDR2 LQKENI. V gave up 6 bases and J gave up 3 bases, with 17 bases separating them. The CDR3 extends over 15 amino acids. CDR3 region: CASSGSAAQYYGYTF. CDR3 nucleotides: TGTGCCAGCTCCGGTAGCGCAGCCCAATACTATGGCTACACCTTC.

A note on this clonotype: At one end, the junction sequence differs from germline, possibly due to a read error. V gene TRBV12-3 or TRBV12-4 combines with J gene TRBJ2-4; a weak D match, TRBD2 (5 bases). This CDR3 is 18 amino acids long. The CDR3 DNA is TGTGCCAGCAGTTTCGCCCACCCAAATCGGCTAGCCAAAAACAGTCAGTACTTC. It is translated as CASSFAHPNRLAKNSQYF.

This clonotype was detected many times. This chain uses TRBV7-2 with TRBJ2-7, with 8 nucleotides matching TRBD1. Germline V CDR1 and CDR2: SGHTA, FQGNSA. The CDR3 covers 15 residues. J lost 4 bases, V lost 5 bases, and 10 bases had no gene match. DNA for the CDR3: TGTGCCAGCAGCAGAGAGGTCACAGGGGGTTACGAGCAGTACGTC. Amino acid sequence: CASSREVTGGYEQYV.

This clonotype turned up a few times. The V call is TRBV14, the J call TRBJ1-2, with 8 nucleotides matching TRBD1. Trimming cost V 3 bases and J 2 bases; bases outside gene matches: 11. This CDR3 contains 17 residues. In germline, CDR1 is SGHDN, CDR2 FVKESK. The CDR3 loop reads CASSHPRPGGRNYGYTF. The CDR3 DNA follows: TGTGCCAGCAGCCACCCTCGACCAGGGGGCCGAAACTATGGCTACACCTTC.